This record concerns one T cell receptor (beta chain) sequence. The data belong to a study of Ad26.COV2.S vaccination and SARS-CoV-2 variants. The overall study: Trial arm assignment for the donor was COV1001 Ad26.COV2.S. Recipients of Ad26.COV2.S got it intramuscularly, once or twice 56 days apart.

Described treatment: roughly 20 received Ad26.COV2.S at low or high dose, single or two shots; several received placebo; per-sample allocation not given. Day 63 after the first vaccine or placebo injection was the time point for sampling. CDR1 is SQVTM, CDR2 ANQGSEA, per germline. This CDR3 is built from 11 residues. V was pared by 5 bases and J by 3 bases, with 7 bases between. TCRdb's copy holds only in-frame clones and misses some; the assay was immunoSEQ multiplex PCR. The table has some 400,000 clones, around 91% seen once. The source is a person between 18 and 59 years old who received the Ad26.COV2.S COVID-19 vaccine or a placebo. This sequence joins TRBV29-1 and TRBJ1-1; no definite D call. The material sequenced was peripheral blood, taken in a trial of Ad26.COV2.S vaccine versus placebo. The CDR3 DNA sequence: TGCAGCGTTCCTTCAGACACTGAAGCTTTCTTT. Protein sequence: CSVPSDTEAFF.